The rows below give T cell receptor beta chains drawn from one sample of a study of CD8+CD57+ T cells in acquired aplastic anemia. TCRdb re-derived calls from the reads in MiXCR, one entry per CDR3 protein. The data contain 250,000 to 350,000 distinct CDR3 sequences, around 60% of them singletons. The sequencing input was sorted CD4+, CD8+, or CD8+CD57+ T cells (not recorded which) from PBMCs. These receptors were collected from a human donor with severe aplastic anemia or a healthy control (not recorded which). Each CDR3 is given with its conserved first and last residue. Fields, in order: V gene, D gene, clone size, J gene, CDR3 length, CDR3 DNA, CDR3 protein. The D gene is left open where the match is weak. Not all rows give a size; the values are once, few, many and, for expanded clones, a class.

TRBV15	-	once	TRBJ1-2	14	TGTGCCACCAGCAGAAACGTAGACAACTATGGCTACACCTTC	CATSRNVDNYGYTF
TRBV7-8	-	-	TRBJ2-2	14	TGTGCCAGCACTGAGGGAGCGGTCACCGGGGAGCTGTTTTTT	CASTEGAVTGELFF
TRBV20-1	TRBD2	-	TRBJ2-5	13	TGCAGTGGGCATAGCGGGGGGGGGGAGACCCAGTACTTC	CSGHSGGGETQYF
TRBV2	-	few	TRBJ1-5	13	TGTGCCAGCAGTGATGTCGGCAATCAGCCCCAGCATTTT	CASSDVGNQPQHF
TRBV5-5	-	once	TRBJ2-7	16	TGTGCCAGCAGCTTAACGGACTCGAGCCTCTACTACGAGCAGTACTTC	CASSLTDSSLYYEQYF
TRBV7-2	-	-	TRBJ1-4	16	TGTGCCAGCAGCGTAAACAGGGCCGGTAATGATGAAAAACTGTTTTTT	CASSVNRAGNDEKLFF
TRBV7-3	-	few	TRBJ2-5	14	TGTGCCAGCAGTCGCAGATCGGGGGCAGAGACCCAGTACTTC	CASSRRSGAETQYF
TRBV7-9	-	-	TRBJ1-2	15	TGTGCCAGCAGCTTAGGAGCAAGCCCCGGGTATGGCTACGCCTTC	CASSLGASPGYGYAF
TRBV10-1	-	-	TRBJ1-1	19	TGCGCCAGCAGTGAGTCGATAGTGTCGGGGGCAGGGCTGAACACTGAAGCTTTCTTT	CASSESIVSGAGLNTEAFF
TRBV2	-	-	TRBJ1-2	13	TGTGCCAGCAGTGGGGACTTGGGGGACGGCTACACCTTC	CASSGDLGDGYTF
TRBV20-1	TRBD1	-	TRBJ2-5	14	TGCAGTGCTACGGGACAGGGGTCCGGGGAGACCCAGTACTTC	CSATGQGSGETQYF
TRBV7-2	TRBD1	many	TRBJ2-1	16	TGTGCCAGCAGCTTAGGCAGGGGGCCCAGATTTAATGAGCAGTTCTTC	CASSLGRGPRFNEQFF
TRBV6-2/TRBV6-3	-	-	TRBJ2-7	13	TGTGCCAGCAGTTACTCGGCCGTATACGAGCAGTACTTC	CASSYSAVYEQYF
TRBV19	-	-	TRBJ1-1	12	TGTGCCAGTAGTACCCGGCGGGGTGAAGCTTTCTTT	CASSTRRGEAFF
TRBV2	TRBD1	few	TRBJ2-7	13	TGTGCCACAACCCGGGACAGGGAACACGAGCAGTACTTC	CATTRDREHEQYF
TRBV11-3	TRBD1	-	TRBJ1-2	17	TGTGCCAGCAGCCTAATCAGGGGGCCTTCGCCTTACTATGGCTACACCTTC	CASSLIRGPSPYYGYTF
TRBV2	-	few	TRBJ2-6	14	TGTGCCAGCAGTGAACGGACTGGGGCCAACGTCCTGACTTTC	CASSERTGANVLTF
TRBV30	-	many	TRBJ2-1	12	TGTGCCTGGAGTTCGTCGGCAGGTGAGCAGTTCTTC	CAWSSSAGEQFF
TRBV7-2	TRBD1	-	TRBJ2-7	16	TGTGCCAGCAGCTTAGCCCCTACCGGACAGGGCTACGAGCAGTACTTC	CASSLAPTGQGYEQYF
TRBV20-1	-	many	TRBJ2-3	14	TGCAGTGTCATGGCGAACCGGGGGACAGATACGCAGTATTTT	CSVMANRGTDTQYF
TRBV28	-	-	TRBJ1-2	14	TGTGCCAGCAGTGATGGGGGACCTACCATGGGCTACACCTTC	CASSDGGPTMGYTF
TRBV7-4	-	-	TRBJ2-7	16	TGTGCCAGCAGCCCAAACGGCGGTAGCGTCCCGGGCGAGCAGTACTTC	CASSPNGGSVPGEQYF
TRBV19	-	many	TRBJ2-4	18	TGTGCCAGTAGTATTGGAGGGGTTAAGATCCTAGCCAAAAACATTCAGTACTTC	CASSIGGVKILAKNIQYF
TRBV3-1	-	-	TRBJ1-1	15	TGTGCCAGCAGCCATTACAGAGGAGGGAACACTGAAGCTTTCTTT	CASSHYRGGNTEAFF
TRBV20-1	-	-	TRBJ2-7	12	TGCAGTGCTAGTACCCCCCGCTCGGAGCAGTACTTC	CSASTPRSEQYF
TRBV7-8	TRBD1	-	TRBJ1-4	15	TGTGCCAGCAGCGCCCGACAGGGTGCTAATGAAAAACTGTTTTTT	CASSARQGANEKLFF
TRBV7-3	TRBD1	-	TRBJ2-5	15	TGTGCCAGCAGCCTACAGGGGGCTCACGGAAACACCCAGTACTTC	CASSLQGAHGNTQYF
TRBV7-2	TRBD2	-	TRBJ2-5	22	TGTGCCAGCAGCTTAGGGGCGGGGGGGGCAGGGGGGGAGGGGGGGGGGGGGGAGACCCAGTACTTC	CASSLGAGGAGGEGGGGETQYF
TRBV5-1	TRBD1	many	TRBJ1-4	14	TGCGCCAGCAGGGGGGACAGGGAGAATGAAAAACTGTTTTTT	CASRGDRENEKLFF
TRBV7-6	-	-	TRBJ2-7	14	TGTGCCAGCAGCATTAGTGACTTCTCCTACGAGCAGTACTTC	CASSISDFSYEQYF
TRBV15	-	-	TRBJ1-1	12	TGTGCCACCAGCAACACCCCCGGTGAAGCTTTCTTT	CATSNTPGEAFF
TRBV19	-	-	TRBJ1-2	16	TGTGCCAGTAGTCCCTTAGGGCAAGGTGGAGGCTATGGCTACACCTTC	CASSPLGQGGGYGYTF
TRBV24-1	TRBD1	-	TRBJ2-5	15	TGTGCCACCAGCGATAGACAGGGTCTGGGGGAGACCCAGTACTTC	CATSDRQGLGETQYF
TRBV20-1	-	-	TRBJ1-1	13	TGCAGCGCACGTGGGGGAACCGGGACTGAAGCTTTCTTT	CSARGGTGTEAFF
TRBV6-2/TRBV6-3	-	-	TRBJ1-1	15	TGTGCCAGCAGCGTACAGGGCCAGGGGTACACTGAAGCTTTCTTT	CASSVQGQGYTEAFF
TRBV10-3	-	few	TRBJ1-2	20	TGTGCCATCAGTGAGATCAGCGGCGCGGGGCTACAAACTACTAACTATGGCTACACCTTC	CAISEISGAGLQTTNYGYTF
TRBV29-1	TRBD2	-	TRBJ2-5	13	TGCAGCGTTGAATTGGCGGGAGGTCAGACCCAGTACTTC	CSVELAGGQTQYF